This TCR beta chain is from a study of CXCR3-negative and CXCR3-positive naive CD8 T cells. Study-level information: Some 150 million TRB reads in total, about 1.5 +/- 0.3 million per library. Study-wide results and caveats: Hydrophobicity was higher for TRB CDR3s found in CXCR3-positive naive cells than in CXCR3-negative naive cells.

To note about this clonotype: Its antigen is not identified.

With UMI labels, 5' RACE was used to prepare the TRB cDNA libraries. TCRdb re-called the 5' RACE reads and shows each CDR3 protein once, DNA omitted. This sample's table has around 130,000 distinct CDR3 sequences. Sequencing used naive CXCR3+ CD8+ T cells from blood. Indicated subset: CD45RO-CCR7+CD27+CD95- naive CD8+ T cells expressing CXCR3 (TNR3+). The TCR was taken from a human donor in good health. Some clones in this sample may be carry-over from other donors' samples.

Here the CDR3 reads CASALAGLASLYNEQFF. V gene TRBV12-5 combines with J gene TRBJ2-1; TCRdb indicates TRBD2, and absent DNA this call remains unverified. This CDR3 has 17 residues. Germline V gene lookup returns CDR1 LGHNT and CDR2 FRNRAP. The full variable domain, with the rest looked up from reference TRBV12-5 and TRBJ2-1, is DARVTQTPRHKVTEMGQEVTMRCQPILGHNTVFWYRQTMMQGLELLAYFRNRAPLDDSGMPKDRFSAEMPDATLATLKIQPSEPRDSAVYFCASALAGLASLYNEQFFGPGTRLTVL.